These 30 T cell receptor beta chains were sequenced from one sample in a study of response to subunit inactivated influenza vaccine. TCRdb used MiXCR to reprocess the RT-PCR reads, holding one entry per CDR3 protein. The data show 600,000 to 850,000 distinct CDR3 sequences, around 15% seen once. Sequences were derived from PBMCs from blood, sampled 14 to 15 days before vaccination. The receptors shown here come from a man aged 50 to 59 who received an inactivated influenza vaccine.

The rearrangement links TRBV20-1 to TRBJ2-2; no definite D call. Germline CDR1 and CDR2: DFQATT and SNEGSKA (reference sequence). The CDR3 covers 14 residues. Deletions cut 3 bases from V and 6 bases from J, with 14 bases between. The CDR3 region has the DNA TGCAGTGCTAGTCGTCGGCAGTTAGCCGGGGAGCTGTTTTTT. Its protein is CSASRRQLAGELFF.

This clonotype was found a few times. The chain links TRBV7-9 to TRBJ1-1; possible D gene TRBD1, 5 bases. Per germline, CDR1 SEHNR and CDR2 FQNEAQ (reference sequence). The CDR3 spans 17 residues. Deletions cut 5 bases from V and 7 bases from J, with 26 bases between. CDR3 residues: CASSRAAGGGRGIEAFF. The CDR3, as DNA: TGTGCCAGCAGCCGAGCGGCCGGTGGGGGTCGTGGTATTGAAGCTTTCTTT.

This clonotype was recorded a few times. The J gene is TRBJ2-1, the V gene TRBV7-8; D possibly corresponds to TRBD2 (5 bases). Germline CDR1 reads SGHVS; CDR2 reads FQNEAQ. The CDR3 covers 16 residues. Trimming took off 1 base at V and 7 bases at J, with 17 bases between the two ends. The CDR3 protein is CASSLVGSAVRNEQFF. CDR3 bases: TGTGCCAGCAGCTTAGTAGGTAGCGCCGTAAGGAATGAGCAGTTCTTC.

The rearrangement uses TRBV4-3 and TRBJ2-7, with D hard to call. The germline gives CDR1 LGHNA, CDR2 YSLEER. The V end lost 0 bases, the J end lost 4 bases, and 10 bases lay between the germline ends. The CDR3 is 14 amino acids. The CDR3 here is CASSQEFRVYEQYF. The DNA of the CDR3 is TGCGCCAGCAGCCAAGAGTTTAGGGTATACGAGCAGTACTTC.

The chain uses TRBV20-1 and TRBJ2-2, with TRBD2 matching over 10 bases. In germline, CDR1 is DFQATT, CDR2 SNEGSKA (reference sequence). V was pared by 5 bases and J by 3 bases, with 12 bases of the junction left unmatched. This CDR3 is built from 17 residues. The CDR3 reads CSAEKLAGGVDTGELFF. The CDR3 DNA sequence: TGCAGTGCTGAGAAGTTAGCGGGAGGAGTCGACACCGGGGAGCTGTTTTTT.

The V call is TRBV5-1, the J call TRBJ2-3, with 10 nucleotides matching TRBD2. Germline values: CDR1 SGHRS, CDR2 YFSETQ. The CDR3 loop spans 14 amino acids. Trimming cost V 7 bases and J 3 bases; bases outside gene matches: 5. The CDR3 bases are TGCGCCAGCCAGCGGGGGGGCCGGACAGATACGCAGTATTTT. Amino acid sequence: CASQRGGRTDTQYF. The variable domain in full, with the rest retrieved from reference TRBV5-1 and TRBJ2-3, is KAGVTQTPRYLIKTRGQQVTLSCSPISGHRSVSWYQQTPGQGLQFLFEYFSETQRNKGNFPGRFSGRQFSNSRSEMNVSTLELGDSALYLCASQRGGRTDTQYFGPGTRLTVL.

This clonotype occurred many times. The genes are TRBV29-1 and TRBJ2-5, with TRBD2 as a possible D gene (5 bases). Trimming cost V 7 bases and J 2 bases, with 11 bases left between them. The CDR3 length is 12 residues. From germline, CDR1 is SQVTM and CDR2 ANQGSEA. The CDR3, as DNA: TGCAGCGCTGACGGGGTACAAGAGACCCAGTACTTC. This sequence encodes CSADGVQETQYF.

This clonotype was observed many times. The V and J genes are TRBV9 and TRBJ1-2; 8 nucleotides align to TRBD1. Germline loops: CDR1 SGDLS, CDR2 YYNGEE. After removal of 0 bases from V and 2 bases from J, the junction contained 0 bases not matched to a gene. The CDR3 runs to 14 residues. The chain's CDR3 is CASSVGQGNYGYTF. CDR3 nucleotides: TGTGCCAGCAGCGTAGGACAGGGGAACTATGGCTACACCTTC.

V gene TRBV4-3 combines with J gene TRBJ2-5; tentatively, D is TRBD1 (5 bases). Trimming took 2 bases from V and 4 from J, leaving 20 bases between them. CDR3 length: 17 residues. CDR1 and CDR2 (germline): LGHNA, YSLEER. The CDR3 here is CASSQYPLSGQAETQYF. The CDR3 nucleotides read TGCGCCAGCAGCCAATATCCCCTATCAGGGCAAGCAGAGACCCAGTACTTC.

This clonotype has only a few counts. This CDR3 reads CASSLGGRVGLFF. The CDR3 nucleotides are TGTGCCAGCAGCTTAGGTGGACGGGTTGGGCTGTTTTTT. The gene calls are TRBV25-1 and TRBJ2-2; D remains ambiguous. The CDR3 runs to 13 residues. Trimming cost V 6 bases and J 13 bases, with 18 bases left between them. Germline V gene lookup returns CDR1 MGHDK and CDR2 SYGVNS.

This clonotype has only a few counts. The rearrangement links TRBV10-3 to TRBJ1-1; D unresolved. Germline values: CDR1 ENHRY, CDR2 SYGVKD. Deletions cut 2 bases from V and 11 bases from J, with 9 bases between. The CDR3 totals 11 residues. CDR3 in amino acids: CAISEAGGAFF. DNA of the CDR3: TGTGCCATCAGTGAGGCAGGAGGCGCTTTCTTT.

This clonotype came up many times. The chain employs TRBV5-1 and TRBJ2-2; 7 nucleotides line up with TRBD1. Trimming at V came to 0 bases and at J to 0 bases, leaving 2 bases not matched to a gene. The CDR3 loop spans 16 amino acids. Germline V gene lookup returns CDR1 SGHRS and CDR2 YFSETQ. The CDR3 region is CASSLGDSTNTGELFF. Here the CDR3 DNA reads TGCGCCAGCAGCTTGGGGGACAGCACGAACACCGGGGAGCTGTTTTTT.

This clonotype was seen more than once but under ten times. The chain links TRBV20-1 to TRBJ1-2, with TRBD1 as a possible D gene (5 bases). Germline V gene lookup returns CDR1 DFQATT and CDR2 SNEGSKA (reference sequence). This CDR3 has 13 residues. The V and J ends lost 1 base and 8 bases respectively, with 14 bases between them. CDR3 in DNA: TGCAGTGCTAGAGCAGGGCTAGACGGCGGCTACACCTTC. Translation: CSARAGLDGGYTF.

V is TRBV15 and J is TRBJ1-5, with D unclear. CDR1 and CDR2 from the germline V gene are LNHNV and YYDKDF (reference sequence). This CDR3 is built from 15 residues. V was pared by 9 bases and J by 0 bases, with 15 bases between. The CDR3 protein is CATRGSGLSNQPQHF. CDR3 bases: TGTGCCACACGGGGTAGTGGGCTTAGCAATCAGCCCCAGCATTTT.

This clonotype was counted only a few times. V is TRBV7-9 and J is TRBJ2-3, with D perhaps matching TRBD1 (5 bases). CDR3 length: 16 amino acids. Germline V gene sequence: CDR1 SEHNR, CDR2 FQNEAQ (reference sequence). V was clipped by 0 bases and J by 2 bases, with 12 bases between them. This CDR3 reads CASSLASGLNTDTQYF. DNA for the CDR3: TGTGCCAGCAGCTTAGCATCAGGGTTAAACACAGATACGCAGTATTTT.

This clonotype has a handful of counts. The chain carries TRBV7-2 and TRBJ2-5, with a tentative D call TRBD2 (5 bases). CDR1 and CDR2 from the germline V gene are SGHTA and FQGNSA. The V end was cut by 1 base, the J end by 9 bases, with 12 bases between. The CDR3 totals 13 residues. As DNA, the CDR3 is TGTGCCAGCAGCTTAGGGTCAAGCGGCGCCCAGTACTTC. Encoded protein: CASSLGSSGAQYF.

This sequence joins TRBV5-5 and TRBJ2-1; D is possibly TRBD1 or TRBD2 (5 bases each). Trimming cost V 4 bases and J 2 bases, with 13 bases left between them. The CDR3 runs 15 residues. Germline V CDR1 and CDR2: SGHKS, YYEKEE (reference sequence). CDR3 region: CASSTRGITYNEQFF. CDR3 sequence (DNA): TGTGCCAGCAGCACCCGGGGCATCACCTACAATGAGCAGTTCTTC.

This chain joins TRBV5-6 and TRBJ2-7, with 11 bases aligning to TRBD1. The CDR3 has 16 amino acids. After removal of 2 bases from V and 3 bases from J, the junction contained 7 bases not matched to a gene. Germline values: CDR1 SGHDT, CDR2 YYEEEE. The CDR3 nucleotides read TGTGCCAGCAGCTTATCACCCGGGACAGGGGGCTACGAGCAGTACTTC. The encoded protein is CASSLSPGTGGYEQYF.

This chain joins TRBV12-3 or TRBV12-4 and TRBJ2-1; 9 bases agree with TRBD2. CDR3 size: 15 residues. V shed 2 bases and J 5 bases; nucleotides not matched to a gene: 4. The CDR3 sequence is CASSLLAGEDNEQFF. As DNA, the CDR3 is TGTGCCAGCAGTTTATTAGCGGGAGAGGACAATGAGCAGTTCTTC.

There are a few counts of this clonotype. J is TRBJ1-5 and V is TRBV7-9; 7 nucleotides agree with TRBD1. Germline V gene sequence: CDR1 SEHNR, CDR2 FQNEAQ (reference sequence). The CDR3 covers 15 residues. V shed 5 bases and J 4 bases; nucleotides not matched to a gene: 8. The CDR3 spells CASSPGDSRNQPQHF. The CDR3 DNA reads as TGTGCCAGCAGCCCAGGGGACAGTCGAAATCAGCCCCAGCATTTT.

The sample holds many counts of this clonotype. The V call is TRBV4-1, the J call TRBJ2-3; 9 positions match TRBD2. The CDR3 runs 14 residues. J gave up 1 base and V 4 bases, and 0 bases lay outside the gene matches. Germline CDR1 MGHRA, CDR2 YSYEKL. The CDR3 coding sequence is TGCGCCAGCAGCCGACTAGCGGGCACAGATACGCAGTATTTT. Translation gives CASSRLAGTDTQYF.

This clonotype was seen only a few times. The rearrangement joins TRBV7-9 to TRBJ1-2; D unclear. V lost 8 bases, J lost 7 bases, and 17 bases lay in between. The CDR3 runs 13 residues. Germline V gene data show CDR1 as SEHNR and CDR2 as FQNEAQ (reference sequence). The CDR3 nucleotides are TGTGCCAGCGGAATAACGACAACGTCTGGCTACACCTTC. This translates into CASGITTTSGYTF.

The chain links TRBV3-1 to TRBJ1-2; D possibly corresponds to TRBD1 (5 bases). The germline V gene has CDR1 LGHDT and CDR2 YNNKEL (reference sequence). The CDR3 is 13 residues long. V lost 1 base, J lost 8 bases, and 11 bases lay in between. The CDR3: CASSQAGFEGYTF. The CDR3 DNA is TGTGCCAGCAGCCAAGCAGGGTTTGAAGGCTACACCTTC.

There are many counts of this clonotype. The gene calls are TRBV11-2 and TRBJ2-1; 9 positions agree with TRBD2. From germline, CDR1 is SGHAT and CDR2 FQNNGV. This CDR3 spans 16 amino acids. Trimming cost V 6 bases and J 5 bases; bases outside gene matches: 11. CDR3 region: CASRKGAGGRNNEQFF. The CDR3 DNA is TGTGCCAGCAGGAAGGGGGCGGGAGGGCGAAACAATGAGCAGTTCTTC.

Only a few counts were recorded for this clonotype. The rearrangement uses TRBV10-3 and TRBJ1-6, with D maybe TRBD1 (5 bases). There are 14 residues in the CDR3. Trimming took off 5 bases at V and 8 bases at J, with 13 bases between the two ends. Germline V lookup: CDR1 ENHRY, CDR2 SYGVKD. Here the CDR3 DNA reads TGTGCCATCAGTAGGGACGTCCAGGATTCACCCCTCCACTTT. Its translation is CAISRDVQDSPLHF.

This clonotype was seen more than once but under ten times. The CDR3 here is CASSDLRTGHYGYTF. CDR3 coding DNA: TGTGCCAGCAGTGACCTTAGGACAGGTCACTATGGCTACACCTTC. The V gene is TRBV25-1, the J gene TRBJ1-2, with 7 bases aligning to TRBD1. The CDR3 consists of 15 residues. Per germline, CDR1 MGHDK and CDR2 SYGVNS. J lost 3 bases, V lost 3 bases, and 7 bases had no gene match.

V is TRBV7-2 and J is TRBJ2-5; TRBD2 matches at 12 bases. Germline CDR1 is SGHTA and CDR2 is FQGNSA. The CDR3 is made up of 14 amino acids. With V trimmed by 4 bases and J by 6 bases, 3 bases remained unmatched. CDR3 sequence reads: CASSWTSGEQTQYF. The CDR3 DNA follows: TGTGCCAGCAGCTGGACTAGCGGGGAGCAGACCCAGTACTTC.

The sample holds one count of this clonotype. The CDR3 DNA follows: TGTGCCAGCAGTGAGGGAGCTAAAGAGACCCAGTACTTC. Protein sequence: CASSEGAKETQYF. The chain recombines TRBV25-1 with TRBJ2-5, with a tentative D call TRBD2 (5 bases). V dropped 3 bases and J dropped 3 bases, with 8 bases sitting between them. Germline V gene data show CDR1 as MGHDK and CDR2 as SYGVNS. The CDR3 runs 13 residues.

This clonotype came up a few times. The J gene is TRBJ2-1, the V gene TRBV6-1, with a tentative D call TRBD2 (5 bases). This CDR3 contains 13 residues. The V gene lost 7 bases and the J gene lost 8 bases, with 15 bases spanning the gap. CDR1 and CDR2 (germline): MNHNS, SASEGT. The CDR3 sequence: CASKRVLADEQFF. The CDR3 coding sequence is TGTGCCAGCAAAAGAGTTCTAGCTGATGAGCAGTTCTTC.

As concerns this clonotype: Being one base from a much bigger clone, this may be a read error. The chain uses TRBV6-2 or TRBV6-3 and TRBJ1-5; no clear D gene. CDR3 length: 14 residues. V was clipped by 5 bases and J by 1 base, with 9 bases between them. Germline loops: CDR1 MNHEY, CDR2 SVGEGT. CDR3 nucleotides: TGTGCCAGCAGTATAGACCGAAGCAATCAGCCCCAGCATTTT. It specifies CASSIDRSNQPQHF.